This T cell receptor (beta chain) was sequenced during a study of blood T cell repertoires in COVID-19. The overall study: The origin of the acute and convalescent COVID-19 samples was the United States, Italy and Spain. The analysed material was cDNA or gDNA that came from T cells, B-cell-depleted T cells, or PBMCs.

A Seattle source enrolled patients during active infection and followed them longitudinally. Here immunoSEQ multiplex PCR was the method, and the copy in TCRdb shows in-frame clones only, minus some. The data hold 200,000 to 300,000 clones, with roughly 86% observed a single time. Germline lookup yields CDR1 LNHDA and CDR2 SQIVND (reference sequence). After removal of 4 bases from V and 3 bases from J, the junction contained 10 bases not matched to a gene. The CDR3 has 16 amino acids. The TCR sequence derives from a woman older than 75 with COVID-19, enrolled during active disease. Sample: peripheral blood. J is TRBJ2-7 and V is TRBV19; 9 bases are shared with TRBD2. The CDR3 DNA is TGTGCCAGTAGTAACCCCAGTAGCGGGGGAAACTACGAGCAGTACTTC. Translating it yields CASSNPSSGGNYEQYF. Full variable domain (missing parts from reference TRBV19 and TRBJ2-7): DGGITQSPKYLFRKEGQNVTLSCEQNLNHDAMYWYRQDPGQGLRLIYYSQIVNDFQKGDIAEGYSVSREKKESFPLTVTSAQKNPTAFYLCASSNPSSGGNYEQYFGPGTRLTVT.